This note documents a single T cell receptor beta chain sequence. Its antigen remains unknown. This sample is drawn from a study of OX40 agonist ivuxolimab in advanced cancers. Background on the study: Patients received intravenous ivuxolimab every 2 weeks at 0.01 to 10 mg/kg.

Findings of the study overall: What antigens the expanded peripheral T cells recognized was never established. Part of the nonresponder group also had normalized T-cell clonal expansion that was low.

Produced via immunoSEQ multiplex PCR; TCRdb's table is partial and in-frame only. The sample records around 63,000 clones, over 75% being singletons. The receptor was isolated from an adult with an advanced solid tumor such as melanoma, head and neck, liver or kidney cancer. The sequencing here drew on CD4+ or CD8+ T cells sorted from blood, taken in a trial of the OX40 agonist ivuxolimab.

CDR3 DNA: TGTGCCAGCAGCTTGGTAGTAGCGGGAGGGCCCTACGAGCAGTACTTC. Translation: CASSLVVAGGPYEQYF. V gene TRBV7-8 combines with J gene TRBJ2-7; 11 bases are a match to TRBD2. CDR1 and CDR2 (germline): SGHVS, FQNEAQ. V shed 3 bases, J shed 2 bases, and the junction held 6 bases outside the gene matches. CDR3 length equals 16 residues. Looking up the rest from reference TRBV7-8 and TRBJ2-7 gives the full variable domain: GAGVSQSPRYKVAKRGQDVALRCDPISGHVSLFWYQQALGQGPEFLTYFQNEAQLDKSGLPSDRFFAERPEGSVSTLKIQRTQQEDSAVYLCASSLVVAGGPYEQYFGPGTRLTVT.